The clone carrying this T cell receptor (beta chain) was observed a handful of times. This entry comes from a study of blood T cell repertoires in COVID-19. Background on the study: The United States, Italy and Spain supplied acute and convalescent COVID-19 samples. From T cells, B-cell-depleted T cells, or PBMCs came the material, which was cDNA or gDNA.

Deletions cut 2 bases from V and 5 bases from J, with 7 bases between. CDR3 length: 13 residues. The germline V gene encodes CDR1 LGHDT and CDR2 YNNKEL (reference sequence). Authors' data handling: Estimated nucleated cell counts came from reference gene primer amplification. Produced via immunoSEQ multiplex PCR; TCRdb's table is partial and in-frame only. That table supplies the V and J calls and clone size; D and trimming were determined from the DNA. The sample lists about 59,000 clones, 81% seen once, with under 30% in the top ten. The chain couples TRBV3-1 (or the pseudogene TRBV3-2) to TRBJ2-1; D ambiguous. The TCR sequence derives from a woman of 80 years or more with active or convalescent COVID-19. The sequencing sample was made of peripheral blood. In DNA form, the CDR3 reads TGTGCCAGCAGCCAATCCCTAAACAATGAGCAGTTCTTC. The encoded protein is CASSQSLNNEQFF.